The TCR beta chain under discussion was sequenced for a study of blood T cell repertoires in COVID-19. TCRdb's copy holds only in-frame clones and misses some; the assay was immunoSEQ multiplex PCR. The table has around 140,000 clones, approximately 86% seen once; the top ten hold 9.5% to 12%. Germline CDR1 SGHNT, CDR2 YYREEE (reference sequence). The V and J ends lost 3 bases and 7 bases respectively, with 17 bases between them. The CDR3 is 16 residues long. This clonotype originated in a woman aged 70-85 years with COVID-19, enrolled during active disease. The chain combines TRBV5-4 with TRBJ1-6; D perhaps matches TRBD1 (6 bases). Sample: peripheral blood. The CDR3 DNA is TGTGCCAGCAGCTCCGCGCAGGGGCCGGGAAATTCACCCCTCCACTTT. This sequence encodes CASSSAQGPGNSPLHF.